The present TCR beta chain was sequenced within a study of T cell responses to AZD1222 COVID-19 vaccine (dated by TCRdb to the early 2020s). Broadly, across the study: Because spike-specific TCR depth and breadth did not differ between the two schedules, AZD1222 recipients who got a second dose at roughly 4 weeks were pooled with those who got a second dose at roughly 12 weeks. A total of about 230 trial participants underwent TCR sequencing, of whom approximately 210 received two doses of AZD1222 and some 25 received two doses of the MenACWY control vaccine. Trial participants were enrolled into age subgroups of 18-55, 56-69 and 70-plus years, which contained approximately 150, 28 and 58 TCR-sequenced participants, respectively. What the authors observed across the whole study: The whole spike protein was spanned by vaccine-associated CD4 TCRs, and dominant responses were seen in regions 160-218 and 743-854. Only five to seven AZD1222 recipients were SARS-CoV-2 seropositive at baseline, limiting conclusions about previously exposed vaccinees. Most participants were white British and females outnumbered males, and the authors suggested that clonal diversity may have been underestimated. The 56-69-year group was small, and its depth increase did not reach significance, likely because of low power. Because no day 14 peak-response samples were available, the repertoires could be characterized only after the peak T cell response. A significant rise in spike-specific TCR breadth and depth was observed after two AZD1222 doses relative to day 0 and relative to MenACWY recipients. Reportedly, almost half of the unique spike-specific TCRs recognized epitopes lying outside the regions that are mutated in the B.1.351 and B.1.1.7 variants.

The CDR3 regions of human TCRbeta chains were analyzed by immunosequencing. Turning to the authors' computational methods: TCRs in the repertoires were compared against a reference library of SARS-CoV-2-specific TCRs that had been generated with the MIRA antigen-specificity platform. Breadth was defined as the fraction of unique TCRs that were SARS-CoV-2-associated, and depth was defined as the fraction of total T cells that were SARS-CoV-2-associated. Using the MIRA data, every spike-specific TCR was mapped to the spike region that the TCR reacted to and assigned to either a CD4 or a CD8 class. Log10-transformed breadth and depth values were compared by one-way ANOVA with Sidak's multiple comparisons tests. The table comes from immuneACCESS by way of TCRdb, which keeps in-frame sequences with V and J called. Part of the clones is missing from these tables; in studies checked, under half for an unresolved V gene and the rest for unknown reasons. V and J calls and clone size are those listed in that table; D and trimming were worked out from the DNA. For this sample there are some 140,000 clones; about 90% appear just once. About 1.9% of the sample lies in the top ten.

The CDR3 runs 12 residues from the cysteine to the phenylalanine. The DNA shown is the 36-base CDR3, in frame from base 1. The germline V gene (reference sequence) gives CDR1 as DFQATT and CDR2 as SNEGSKA. Relative to germline, V is 3 bases shorter and J is 2 bases shorter, with 7 bases between their ends. Notes on this clone: Its specific antigen is unknown. Qualities for individual bases were not recorded, and no much larger clone is one base off.

Read against the paper, the sample's time point label means: baseline before first vaccination. The vaccinee samples were drawn from two UK trials, COV001 and COV002, one of which was a single-blind randomized controlled phase 2/3 trial testing AZD1222 (ChAdOx1 nCoV-19) in healthy adults. For TCRbeta chain sequencing, PBMC samples were collected from trial participants at day 0 and at day 28 after the second dose. The TCR was taken from an adult in good health. This sample comprised peripheral blood, obtained on day 0 of AZD1222 vaccination. This chain joins TRBV20-1 to TRBJ1-1; the D gene cannot be resolved reliably. The CDR3 region: CSASLANTEAFF. The DNA reads TGCAGTGCTAGTCTGGCCAACACTGAAGCTTTCTTT.